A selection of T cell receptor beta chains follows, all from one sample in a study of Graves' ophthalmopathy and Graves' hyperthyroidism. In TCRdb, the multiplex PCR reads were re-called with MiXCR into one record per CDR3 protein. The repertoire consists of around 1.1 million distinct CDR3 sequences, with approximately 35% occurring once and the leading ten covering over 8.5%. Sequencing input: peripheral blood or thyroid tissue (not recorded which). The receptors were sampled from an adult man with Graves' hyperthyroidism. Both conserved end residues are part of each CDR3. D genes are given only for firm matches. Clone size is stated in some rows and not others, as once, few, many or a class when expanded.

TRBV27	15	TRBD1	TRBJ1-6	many	TGTGCCAGCAGAGCTCAGGGGGCGCATAATTCACCCCTCCACTTT	CASRAQGAHNSPLHF
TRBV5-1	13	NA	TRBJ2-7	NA	TGCGCCAGCAGCTTTTCGGAAGACGACGAGCAGTACTTC	CASSFSEDDEQYF
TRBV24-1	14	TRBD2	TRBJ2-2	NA	TGTGCCACCAGTGATTGGAAGGACGGGGGGGAGCAGTTTTTT	CATSDWKDGGEQFF
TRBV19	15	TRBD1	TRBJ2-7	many	TGTGCCAGCGCCCCTCCGGGACAGGAATCCTACGAGCAGTACTTC	CASAPPGQESYEQYF
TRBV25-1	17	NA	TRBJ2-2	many	TGTGCCAGCAGTGAACTACAGGAGACCACGAACACCGGGGAGCTGTTTTTT	CASSELQETTNTGELFF
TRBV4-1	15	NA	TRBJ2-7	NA	TGCGCCAGCAGCCAAGATCATGTGGGGCCCTACGAGCAGTACTTC	CASSQDHVGPYEQYF
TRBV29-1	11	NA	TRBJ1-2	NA	TGCAGCGCTGAGGTGGCCAGTAGAGACACCTTC	CSAEVASRDTF
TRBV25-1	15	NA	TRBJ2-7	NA	TGTGCCAGCAATGAGGAAGGTCAGACCTCCTACGAGCAGTACTTC	CASNEEGQTSYEQYF
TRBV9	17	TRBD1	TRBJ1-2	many	TGTGCCAGCAGCGTCAATAGTGGACAGGCATCTAACTATGGCTACACCTTC	CASSVNSGQASNYGYTF
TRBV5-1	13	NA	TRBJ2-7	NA	TGCGCCAGCAGCTTTGAGAACTCCTACGAGCAGTACTTC	CASSFENSYEQYF
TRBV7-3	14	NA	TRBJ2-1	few	TGTGCCAGCAGCTTATGGCAGGGTGGGGGTGAGCAGTTCTTC	CASSLWQGGGEQFF
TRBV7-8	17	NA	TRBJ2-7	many	TGTGCCAGCAGCTTAAATCATCGGGCAGGGCATTCCTACGAGCAGTACTTC	CASSLNHRAGHSYEQYF
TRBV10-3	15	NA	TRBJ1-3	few	TGTGCCATACAACCTACAGGGAGCTCTGGAAACACCATATATTTT	CAIQPTGSSGNTIYF
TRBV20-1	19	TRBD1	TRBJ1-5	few	TGCAGTGCTAGAGATCATGCGAGACAGGGGATCAACGGCAATCAGCCCCAGCATTTT	CSARDHARQGINGNQPQHF
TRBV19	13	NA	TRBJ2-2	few	TGTGCCAGTAGTATGCGGAACACCGGGGAGCTGTTTTTT	CASSMRNTGELFF
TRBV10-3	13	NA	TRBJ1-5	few	TGTGCCATCAGTGTAACTAGCAATCAGCCCCAGCATTTT	CAISVTSNQPQHF
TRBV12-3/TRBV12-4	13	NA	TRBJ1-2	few	TGTGCCAGCAGTTTTCGTCCGCCCAATGGCTACACCTTC	CASSFRPPNGYTF
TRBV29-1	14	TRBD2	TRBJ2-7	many	TGCAGCGTTGAATGGACTAGCGGGGGCGTCGAGCAGTACTTC	CSVEWTSGGVEQYF
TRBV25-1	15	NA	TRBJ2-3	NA	TGTGCCAGCACCCCCGCGACAGGCGGGGCAGATACGCAGTATTTT	CASTPATGGADTQYF
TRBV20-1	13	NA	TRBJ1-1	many	TGCAGTGCTATACAACCCTCGAACACTGAAGCTTTCTTT	CSAIQPSNTEAFF
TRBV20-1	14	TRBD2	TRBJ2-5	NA	TGCAGTGCGCCTAGCGGGCCGTACCAAGAGACCCAGTACTTC	CSAPSGPYQETQYF
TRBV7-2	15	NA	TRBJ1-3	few	TGTGCCAGCAGCCGCGCCGGGTACTCTGGAAACACCATATATTTT	CASSRAGYSGNTIYF